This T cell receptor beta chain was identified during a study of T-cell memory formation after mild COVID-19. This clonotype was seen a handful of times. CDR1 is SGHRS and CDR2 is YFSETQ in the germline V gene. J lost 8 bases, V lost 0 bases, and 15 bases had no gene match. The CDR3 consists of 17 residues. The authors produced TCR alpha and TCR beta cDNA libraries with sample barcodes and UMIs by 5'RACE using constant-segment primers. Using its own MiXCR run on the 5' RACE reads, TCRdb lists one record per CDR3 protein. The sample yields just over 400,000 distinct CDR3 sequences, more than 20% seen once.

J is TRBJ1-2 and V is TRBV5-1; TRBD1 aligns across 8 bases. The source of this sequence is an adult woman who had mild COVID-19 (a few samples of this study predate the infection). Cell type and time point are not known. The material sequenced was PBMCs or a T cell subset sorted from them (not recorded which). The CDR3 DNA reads TGCGCCAGCAGCTTGGAGTGGACAGGGCTCCCCTCTTACGGCTACACCTTC. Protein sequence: CASSLEWTGLPSYGYTF.